A single sample is the source of the 14 T cell receptor beta chains below, sequenced in a study of T cell responses to AZD1222 COVID-19 vaccine. Only in-frame clones appear in the TCRdb table, and some are missing; sequencing was by immunoSEQ multiplex PCR. The profile covers 65,000 to 70,000 clones, with roughly 80% appearing a single time and about 6% taken by the ten largest. Sequenced material: peripheral blood, taken 28 days after the second AZD1222 dose. The receptor set was obtained from an adult who received the AZD1222 COVID-19 vaccine.

This chain links TRBV7-9 with TRBJ1-1; maybe TRBD1 (6 bases). V gave up 6 bases and J gave up 2 bases, with 10 bases separating them. The CDR3 sequence is 13 residues long. The germline V gene has CDR1 SEHNR and CDR2 FQNEAQ (reference sequence). The CDR3 protein is CASSIGGNTEAFF. The CDR3 DNA reads as TGTGCCAGCAGTATCGGGGGCAACACTGAAGCTTTCTTT.

The rearrangement links TRBV5-8 to TRBJ1-3, with a weak D call TRBD1 (6 bases). V dropped 1 base and J dropped 2 bases, with 7 bases sitting between them. The germline gives CDR1 SGHTS, CDR2 YDEGEE. CDR3 size: 14 residues. The CDR3: CASSLRGPGNTIYF. CDR3 nucleotide sequence: TGTGCCAGCAGCTTGCGGGGGCCTGGAAACACCATATATTTT.

The chain employs TRBV5-1 and TRBJ2-5, with 13 bases identical to TRBD2. In germline, CDR1 is SGHRS, CDR2 YFSETQ. The junction had 4 bases not matched to a gene; V was cut back by 4 bases and J by 4 bases. The CDR3 sequence is 15 residues long. The CDR3 reads CASSPGLAGLETQYF. DNA of the CDR3: TGCGCCAGCAGCCCGGGACTAGCGGGGCTAGAGACCCAGTACTTC.

The rearrangement joins TRBV10-3 to TRBJ2-3; 7 bases fit TRBD1. J gave up 0 bases and V 10 bases, and 4 bases lay outside the gene matches. Looked up from germline, CDR1 is ENHRY and CDR2 is SYGVKD. This CDR3 has 13 residues. The CDR3 DNA reads as TGTGCCACCCGGGACAGTAGCACAGATACGCAGTATTTT. Translated: CATRDSSTDTQYF.

The chain couples TRBV6-5 to TRBJ2-5; 8 bases are a match to TRBD1. The CDR3 totals 13 residues. Germline CDR1 reads MNHEY; CDR2 reads SVGAGI. J was trimmed by 1 base and V by 9 bases; bases with no gene match: 4. DNA of the CDR3: TGTGCCAGTCGAACAGGGGGCCAAGAGACCCAGTACTTC. Its protein product is CASRTGGQETQYF.

For the CDR3, the DNA is TGCGCCAGCAGCCAAGATACCGACCCCTACACTGAAGCTTTCTTT. It codes for CASSQDTDPYTEAFF. V usage is TRBV4-3 and J usage is TRBJ1-1; D gene uncertain. Trimming removed 0 bases from V and 3 bases from J, with 11 bases in between. Germline V lookup: CDR1 LGHNA, CDR2 YSLEER. This CDR3 spans 15 amino acids.

This clone was detected only once. The chain employs TRBV5-1 and TRBJ1-2, with D perhaps TRBD1 (5 bases). The germline V gene encodes CDR1 SGHRS and CDR2 YFSETQ. This CDR3 contains 13 residues. Deletions cut 10 bases from V and 0 bases from J, with 13 bases between. CDR3 loop: CAGHRTSNYGYTF. The CDR3 region has the DNA TGCGCCGGTCACAGGACCTCTAACTATGGCTACACCTTC.

The V and J genes are TRBV7-2 and TRBJ2-5, with 9 bases matching TRBD1. Losses at the gene ends were 4 bases for V and 5 bases for J; bases not matched to a gene: 8. This CDR3 contains 15 residues. Germline V CDR1 and CDR2: SGHTA, FQGNSA. As DNA, the CDR3 is TGTGCCAGCAGCTACGCAGGGACAGGGTTTGAGACCCAGTACTTC. This gives the protein CASSYAGTGFETQYF.

The chain combines TRBV2 with TRBJ2-2, with D perhaps TRBD2 (5 bases). The CDR3 extends over 16 amino acids. CDR1 is SNHLY and CDR2 is FYNNEI in the germline V gene. V was shortened by 2 bases and J by 0 bases, with 10 bases between the two germline ends. The CDR3 DNA sequence: TGTGCCAGCAGTGAACGGACGACTACGAACACCGGGGAGCTGTTTTTT. Translation gives CASSERTTTNTGELFF.

V and J are TRBV2 and TRBJ1-2, with D unclear. The CDR3 runs 14 residues. Germline assignment: CDR1 SNHLY and CDR2 FYNNEI. The ends were cut back, 2 bases at V and 6 bases at J, with 13 bases in the middle. The CDR3 DNA reads as TGTGCCAGCAGTGAATTAGCAGGTAGAAATGGCTACACCTTC. This sequence encodes CASSELAGRNGYTF. Looking up the rest from reference TRBV2 and TRBJ1-2 gives the full variable domain: EPEVTQTPSHQVTQMGQEVILRCVPISNHLYFYWYRQILGQKVEFLVSFYNNEISEKSEIFDDQFSVERPDGSNFTLKIRSTKLEDSAMYFCASSELAGRNGYTFGSGTRLTVV.

The chain combines TRBV6-2 or TRBV6-3 with TRBJ2-7; the match to TRBD1 covers 8 bases. CDR3 size: 15 residues. Germline values: CDR1 MNHEY, CDR2 SVGEGT. V dropped 6 bases and J dropped 5; count of bases not matched to a gene: 12. CDR3 in DNA: TGTGCCAGCAGCGGAATCGCAGGGGGCGAAGACGAGCAGTACTTC. It specifies CASSGIAGGEDEQYF.

CDR3 sequence reads: CASSPAPTGANNSPLHF. In nucleotides, the CDR3 is TGTGCCAGCTCACCTGCCCCGACAGGGGCTAACAATTCACCCCTCCACTTT. This chain joins TRBV18 and TRBJ1-6; 8 bases map to TRBD1. The CDR3 has 17 residues. From germline, CDR1 is KGHSH and CDR2 LQKENI. V was pared by 3 bases and J by 7 bases, with 11 bases of the junction left unmatched.

The CDR3 bases are TGCGCCAGCAGCTTGGGACAGGTGAACACTGAAGCTTTCTTT. Its protein is CASSLGQVNTEAFF. The V gene is TRBV5-1, the J gene TRBJ1-1, with D maybe TRBD1 (6 bases). CDR1 is SGHRS, CDR2 YFSETQ, per germline. The CDR3 consists of 14 residues. V lost 0 bases and J 0 bases, leaving 6 bases between the germline ends.

V gene TRBV7-7 combines with J gene TRBJ2-3; D ambiguous. The CDR3 contains 16 residues. V was cut by 4 bases and J by 5 bases, with 19 bases left in between. The germline CDR1 and CDR2 sequences are SSHAT and FNYEAQ (reference sequence). The CDR3 sequence: CASSSTPRALGDTQYF. CDR3 DNA sequence: TGTGCCAGCAGCTCCACCCCTAGGGCATTAGGAGATACGCAGTATTTT.